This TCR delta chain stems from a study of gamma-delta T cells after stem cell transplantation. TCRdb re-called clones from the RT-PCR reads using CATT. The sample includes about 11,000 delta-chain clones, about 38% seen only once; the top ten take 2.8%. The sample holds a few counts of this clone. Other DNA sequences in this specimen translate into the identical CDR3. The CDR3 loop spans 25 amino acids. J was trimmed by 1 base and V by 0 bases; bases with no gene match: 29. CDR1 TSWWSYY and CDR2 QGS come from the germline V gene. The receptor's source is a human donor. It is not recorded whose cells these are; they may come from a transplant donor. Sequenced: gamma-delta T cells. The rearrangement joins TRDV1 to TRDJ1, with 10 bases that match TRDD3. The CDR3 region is CALGELTRGPVLTGGSAVSTDKLIF. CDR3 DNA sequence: TGTGCTCTTGGGGAACTAACCCGAGGCCCTGTACTTACTGGGGGATCCGCGGTAAGCACCGATAAACTCATCTTT.